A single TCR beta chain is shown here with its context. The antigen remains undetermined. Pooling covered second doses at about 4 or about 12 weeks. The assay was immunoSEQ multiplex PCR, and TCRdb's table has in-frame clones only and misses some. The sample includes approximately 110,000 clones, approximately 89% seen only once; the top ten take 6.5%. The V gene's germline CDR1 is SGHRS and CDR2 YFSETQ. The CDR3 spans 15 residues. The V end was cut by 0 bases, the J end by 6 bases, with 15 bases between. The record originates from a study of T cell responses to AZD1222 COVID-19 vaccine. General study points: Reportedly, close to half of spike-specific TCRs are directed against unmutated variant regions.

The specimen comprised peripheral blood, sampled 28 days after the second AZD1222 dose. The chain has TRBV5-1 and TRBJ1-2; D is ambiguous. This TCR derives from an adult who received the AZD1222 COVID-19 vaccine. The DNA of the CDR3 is TGCGCCAGCAGCTTGGAGTCTGGGGATAGGAATGGCTACACCTTC. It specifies CASSLESGDRNGYTF.